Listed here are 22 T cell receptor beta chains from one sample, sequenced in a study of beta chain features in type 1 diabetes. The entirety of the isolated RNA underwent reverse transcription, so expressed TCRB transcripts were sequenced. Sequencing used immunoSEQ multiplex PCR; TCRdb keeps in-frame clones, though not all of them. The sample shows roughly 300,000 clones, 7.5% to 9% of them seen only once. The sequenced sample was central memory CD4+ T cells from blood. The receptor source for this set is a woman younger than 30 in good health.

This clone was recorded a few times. The DNA for the CDR3 is TGCGCCAGCAGTCAATCGCCCCGGGACAGGCAAGAGACCCAGTACTTC. Its protein product is CASSQSPRDRQETQYF. The chain joins TRBV23-1 to TRBJ2-5; 8 nucleotides line up with TRBD1. TRBV23-1 is designated an ORF whose function remains uncertain. The CDR3 extends over 16 amino acids. The V gene end was trimmed by 0 bases and the J gene end by 2 bases; junction bases not matched to a gene: 5.

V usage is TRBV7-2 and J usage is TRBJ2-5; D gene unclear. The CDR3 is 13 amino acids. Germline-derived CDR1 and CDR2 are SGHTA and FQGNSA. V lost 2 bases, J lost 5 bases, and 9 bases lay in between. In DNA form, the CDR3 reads TGTGCCAGCAGCTTATCTCATGGGGAGACCCAGTACTTC. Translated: CASSLSHGETQYF.

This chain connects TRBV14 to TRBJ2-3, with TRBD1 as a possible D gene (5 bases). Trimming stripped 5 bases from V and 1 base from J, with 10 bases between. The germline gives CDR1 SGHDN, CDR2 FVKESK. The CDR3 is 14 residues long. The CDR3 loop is CASSAQERTDTQYF. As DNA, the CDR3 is TGTGCCAGCAGCGCACAGGAGCGCACAGATACGCAGTATTTT.

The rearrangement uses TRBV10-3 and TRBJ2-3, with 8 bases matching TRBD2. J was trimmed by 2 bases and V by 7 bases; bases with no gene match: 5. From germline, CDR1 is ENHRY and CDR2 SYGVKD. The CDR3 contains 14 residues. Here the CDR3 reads CAINFGRDTDTQYF. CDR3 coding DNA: TGTGCCATCAATTTCGGGAGGGACACAGATACGCAGTATTTT.

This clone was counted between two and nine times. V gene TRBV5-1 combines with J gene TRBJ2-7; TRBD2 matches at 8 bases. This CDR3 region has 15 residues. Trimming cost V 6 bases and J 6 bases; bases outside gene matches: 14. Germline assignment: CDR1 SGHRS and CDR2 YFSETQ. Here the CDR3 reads CASNLIPGLGTEQYF. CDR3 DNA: TGCGCCAGCAACCTTATTCCGGGACTAGGTACCGAGCAGTACTTC.

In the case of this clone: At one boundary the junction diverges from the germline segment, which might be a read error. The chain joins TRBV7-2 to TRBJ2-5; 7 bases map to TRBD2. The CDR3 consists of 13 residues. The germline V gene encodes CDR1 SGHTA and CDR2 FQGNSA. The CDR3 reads CASSFLRSGMGDF. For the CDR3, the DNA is TGTGCCAGCAGCTTTTTGCGAAGCGGGATGGGGGACTTC.

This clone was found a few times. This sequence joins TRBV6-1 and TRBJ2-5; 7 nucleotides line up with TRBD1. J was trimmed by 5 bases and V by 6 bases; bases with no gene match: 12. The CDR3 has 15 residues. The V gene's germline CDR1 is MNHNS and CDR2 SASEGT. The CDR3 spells CASRGLDRLTETQYF. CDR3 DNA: TGTGCCAGCAGGGGCCTGGACAGGCTGACGGAGACCCAGTACTTC.

The CDR3 region is CASKVDGASSRTQYF. The CDR3, as DNA: TGTGCCAGTAAAGTGGACGGGGCATCCTCTCGGACCCAGTACTTC. The chain uses TRBV19 and TRBJ2-5, with D perhaps assigned TRBD1 or TRBD2 (5 bases each). CDR1 is LNHDA and CDR2 is SQIVND in the germline V gene (reference sequence). The CDR3 is 15 residues long. V was cut by 7 bases and J by 7 bases, with 22 bases left in between.

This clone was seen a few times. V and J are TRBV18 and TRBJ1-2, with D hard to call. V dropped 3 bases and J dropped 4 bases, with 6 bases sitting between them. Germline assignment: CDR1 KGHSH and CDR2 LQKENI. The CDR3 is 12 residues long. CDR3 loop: CASSPDLYGYTF. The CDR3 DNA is TGTGCCAGCTCACCGGATCTCTATGGCTACACCTTC.

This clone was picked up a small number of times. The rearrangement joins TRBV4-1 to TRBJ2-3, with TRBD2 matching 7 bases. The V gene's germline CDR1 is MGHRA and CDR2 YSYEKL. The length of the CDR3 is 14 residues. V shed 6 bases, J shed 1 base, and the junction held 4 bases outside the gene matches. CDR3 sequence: CASSRLAGTDTQYF. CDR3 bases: TGCGCCAGCAGTAGACTAGCCGGCACAGATACGCAGTATTTT.

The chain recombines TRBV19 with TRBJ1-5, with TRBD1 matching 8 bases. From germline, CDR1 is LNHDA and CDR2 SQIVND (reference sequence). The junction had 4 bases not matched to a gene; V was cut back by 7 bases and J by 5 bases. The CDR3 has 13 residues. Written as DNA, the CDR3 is TGTGCCAGTAATGTGGGACAGGATCAGCCCCAGCATTTT. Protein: CASNVGQDQPQHF. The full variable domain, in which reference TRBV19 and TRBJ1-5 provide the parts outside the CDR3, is DGGITQSPKYLFRKEGQNVTLSCEQNLNHDAMYWYRQDPGQGLRLIYYSQIVNDFQKGDIAEGYSVSREKKESFPLTVTSAQKNPTAFYLCASNVGQDQPQHFGDGTRLSIL.

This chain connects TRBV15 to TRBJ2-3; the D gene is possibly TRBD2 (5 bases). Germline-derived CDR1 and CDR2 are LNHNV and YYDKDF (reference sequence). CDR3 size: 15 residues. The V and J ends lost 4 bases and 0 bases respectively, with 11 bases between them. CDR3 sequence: CATSIQDSSTDTQYF. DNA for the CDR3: TGTGCCACCAGCATCCAGGACTCCAGCACAGATACGCAGTATTTT.

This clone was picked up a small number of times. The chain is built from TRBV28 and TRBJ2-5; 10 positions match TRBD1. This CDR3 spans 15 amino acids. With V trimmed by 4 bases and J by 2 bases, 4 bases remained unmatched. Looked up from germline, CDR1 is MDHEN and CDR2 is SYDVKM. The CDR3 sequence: CASSSRDRGQETQYF. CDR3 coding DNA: TGTGCCAGCAGTTCCCGGGACAGGGGTCAAGAGACCCAGTACTTC.

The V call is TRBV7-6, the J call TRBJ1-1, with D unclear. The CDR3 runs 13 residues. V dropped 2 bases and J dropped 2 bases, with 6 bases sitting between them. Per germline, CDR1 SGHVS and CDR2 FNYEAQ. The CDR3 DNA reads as TGTGCCAGCAGCTTATCCGGAAACACTGAAGCTTTCTTT. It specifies CASSLSGNTEAFF.

CDR3 DNA: TGTGCCAGCAGCTTAAGACCGACAGGGAACACCGGGGAGCTGTTTTTT. Translating gives CASSLRPTGNTGELFF. This chain joins TRBV7-3 and TRBJ2-2; D is perhaps TRBD1 (6 bases). CDR3 length equals 16 residues. CDR1 SGHTA and CDR2 FQGTGA come from the germline V gene. The V gene lost 1 base and the J gene lost 1 base, with 10 bases spanning the gap. The variable domain in full, with the rest retrieved from reference TRBV7-3 and TRBJ2-2, is GAGVSQTPSNKVTEKGKYVELRCDPISGHTALYWYRQSLGQGPEFLIYFQGTGAADDSGLPNDRFFAVRPEGSVSTLKIQRTERGDSAVYLCASSLRPTGNTGELFFGEGSRLTVL.

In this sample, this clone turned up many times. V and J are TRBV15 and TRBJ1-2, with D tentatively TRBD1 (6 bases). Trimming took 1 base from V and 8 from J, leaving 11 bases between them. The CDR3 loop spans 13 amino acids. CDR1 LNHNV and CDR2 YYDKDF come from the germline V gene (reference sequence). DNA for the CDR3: TGTGCCACCAGCAGAGGACAGGATGGAGGCTACACCTTC. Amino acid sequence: CATSRGQDGGYTF.

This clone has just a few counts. The chain's CDR3 is CASSFVQPQHF. The CDR3 DNA is TGTGCCAGCAGTTTTGTTCAGCCCCAGCATTTT. The rearrangement uses TRBV28 and TRBJ1-5; D is uncertain. Germline V gene lookup returns CDR1 MDHEN and CDR2 SYDVKM. The CDR3 spans 11 residues. The germline V and J ends were trimmed by 3 bases and 6 bases, with 3 bases remaining between them. Full variable domain (remainder filled in from reference TRBV28 and TRBJ1-5): DVKVTQSSRYLVKRTGEKVFLECVQDMDHENMFWYRQDPGLGLRLIYFSYDVKMKEKGDIPEGYSVSREKKERFSLILESASTNQTSMYLCASSFVQPQHFGDGTRLSIL.

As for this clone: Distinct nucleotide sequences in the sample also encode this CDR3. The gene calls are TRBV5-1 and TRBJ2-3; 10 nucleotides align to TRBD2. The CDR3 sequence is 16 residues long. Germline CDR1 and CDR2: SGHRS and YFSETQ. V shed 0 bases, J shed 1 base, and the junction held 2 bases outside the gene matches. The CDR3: CASSLAGTSGTDTQYF. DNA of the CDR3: TGCGCCAGCAGCTTGGCTGGGACTAGCGGCACAGATACGCAGTATTTT.

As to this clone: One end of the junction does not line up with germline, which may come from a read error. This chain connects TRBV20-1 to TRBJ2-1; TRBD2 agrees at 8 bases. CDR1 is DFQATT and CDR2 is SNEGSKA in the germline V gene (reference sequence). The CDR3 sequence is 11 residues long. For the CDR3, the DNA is TGTTCCGGGAGGGTCTACAATGAGCAGTTCTTC. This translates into CSGRVYNEQFF.

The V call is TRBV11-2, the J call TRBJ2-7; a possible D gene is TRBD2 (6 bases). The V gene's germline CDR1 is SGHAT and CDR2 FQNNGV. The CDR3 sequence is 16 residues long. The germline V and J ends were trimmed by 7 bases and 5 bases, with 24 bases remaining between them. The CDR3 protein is CASTPLSGGTKNEQYF. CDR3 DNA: TGTGCCAGCACCCCCCTGTCCGGGGGAACGAAAAACGAGCAGTACTTC. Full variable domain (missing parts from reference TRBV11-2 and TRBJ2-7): EAGVAQSPRYKIIEKRQSVAFWCNPISGHATLYWYQQILGQGPKLLIQFQNNGVVDDSQLPKDRFSAERLKGVDSTLKIQPAKLEDSAVYLCASTPLSGGTKNEQYFGPGTRLTVT.

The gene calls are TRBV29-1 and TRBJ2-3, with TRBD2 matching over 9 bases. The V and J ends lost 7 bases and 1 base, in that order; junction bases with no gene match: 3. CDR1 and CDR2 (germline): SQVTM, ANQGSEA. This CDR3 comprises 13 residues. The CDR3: CSAAGGRTDTQYF. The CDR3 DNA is TGCAGCGCCGCGGGAGGGCGCACAGATACGCAGTATTTT.

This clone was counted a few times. The CDR3 sequence: CASIGNMNTEAFF. DNA of the CDR3: TGTGCCAGCATAGGGAACATGAACACTGAAGCTTTCTTT. The chain has TRBV2 and TRBJ1-1, with D hard to call. V shed 7 bases and J shed 0 bases, with 9 bases lying between them. This CDR3 spans 13 amino acids. Germline CDR1 reads SNHLY; CDR2 reads FYNNEI.